This is a list of T cell receptor beta chains from one sample in a study of cytomegalovirus exposure and HLA in healthy donors. Sequencing was performed with immunoSEQ multiplex PCR; in TCRdb, only in-frame clones are kept and a portion is missing. The top ten clones hold 3% to 3.5% of a sample with roughly 140,000 clones, roughly four fifths of them seen once. Material for sequencing was PBMCs. The source of these receptors is a male donor in good health and CMV-seronegative. CDR3s include the opening cysteine and the closing phenylalanine or tryptophan. Each record gives: clone size, D gene, V gene, J gene, CDR3 protein, CDR3 DNA. The D gene is left open where the match is weak. Size is stated for part of the rows, as once, few or many counts, or as a class when the clone is expanded.

>NA|TRBD1|TRBV7-9|TRBJ1-4
CSSSSGQINEKLFF
TGTTCCAGCAGCTCGGGACAGATTAATGAAAAACTGTTTTTT
>once|NA|TRBV30|TRBJ2-3
CAWSWPGGGHTDTQYF
TGTGCCTGGAGCTGGCCTGGGGGCGGGCACACAGATACGCAGTATTTT
>NA|TRBD1|TRBV15|TRBJ1-5
CATSSEQGLHQPQHF
TGTGCCACCAGCAGTGAACAGGGGTTACATCAGCCCCAGCATTTT
>NA|NA|TRBV18|TRBJ2-7
CASSPSEGANYEQYF
TGTGCCAGCTCACCATCGGAGGGGGCGAACTACGAGCAGTACTTC
>NA|TRBD1|TRBV9|TRBJ2-1
CASSFGSGGMNEQFF
TGTGCCAGCAGTTTCGGGTCAGGGGGCATGAATGAGCAGTTCTTC
>NA|NA|TRBV21-1|TRBJ1-1
CARRREGTKTEAFF
TGTGCCAGACGAAGGGAGGGGACGAAAACTGAAGCTTTCTTT
>NA|TRBD2|TRBV9|TRBJ2-5
CASSVELAGEETQYF
TGTGCCAGCAGCGTAGAATTAGCGGGGGAAGAGACCCAGTACTTC
>NA|TRBD1|TRBV28|TRBJ1-3
CASRDGTASGNTIYF
TGTGCCAGCAGAGATGGGACAGCCTCTGGAAACACCATATATTTT
>NA|NA|TRBV10-1|TRBJ2-4
CARRKTGQKKNIQYF
TGCGCCAGACGTAAAACCGGACAGAAGAAAAACATTCAGTACTTC
>NA|NA|TRBV7-2|TRBJ1-2
CASSSDTAYGYTF
TGTGCCAGCAGCTCGGACACTGCCTATGGCTACACCTTC
>NA|TRBD1|TRBV5-8|TRBJ2-7
CASSLGTDYEQYF
TGTGCCAGCAGCCTCGGGACAGACTACGAGCAGTACTTC
>NA|TRBD2|TRBV9|TRBJ2-7
CASSVASGPYEQYF
TGTGCCAGCAGCGTCGCTAGCGGGCCCTACGAGCAGTACTTC
>NA|TRBD1|TRBV25-1|TRBJ1-2
CASSEWSGTGVGYTF
TGTGCCAGCAGTGAATGGTCAGGGACAGGGGTTGGCTACACCTTC
>NA|NA|TRBV23-1|TRBJ2-4
CASSPPYCAKNIQYF
TGCGCCAGCAGTCCCCCCTATTGTGCCAAAAACATTCAGTACTTC
>few|TRBD2|TRBV5-1|TRBJ2-1
CASSLTSGGARNEQFF
TGCGCCAGCAGCCTAACTAGCGGGGGGGCGCGCAATGAGCAGTTCTTC
>NA|TRBD2|TRBV2|TRBJ2-5
CASSGLAGGGGATQYF
TGTGCCAGCAGCGGACTAGCGGGTGGGGGAGGTGCGACCCAGTACTTC
>NA|NA|TRBV9|TRBJ1-2
CASSPGGWSGYTF
TGTGCCAGCAGTCCCGGGGGGTGGAGTGGCTACACCTTC
>NA|NA|TRBV4-2|TRBJ2-2
CASSQVKTVNTGELFF
TGTGCCAGCAGCCAAGTGAAGACAGTTAACACCGGGGAGCTGTTTTTT
>NA|TRBD2|TRBV6-1|TRBJ2-7
CASSPSGSSYEQYF
TGTGCCAGCAGTCCTAGCGGGAGTTCGTACGAGCAGTACTTC
>NA|TRBD2|TRBV5-4|TRBJ2-2
CASSDWTSGALANTGELFF
TGTGCCAGCAGCGATTGGACTAGCGGGGCCCTCGCGAACACCGGGGAGCTGTTTTTT
>NA|TRBD1|TRBV11-1|TRBJ1-3
CASRSGQGSSGNTIYF
TGTGCCAGCAGATCCGGACAGGGATCGAGCGGAAACACCATATATTTT